This T cell receptor (beta chain) derives from a study of shared clonotypes between healthy human individuals. Replicate PCRs for sorted subsets used approximately 220 ng DNA; this equaled about 30,000 T cell genomes. Data came from immunoSEQ multiplex PCR; TCRdb stores just in-frame clones and leaves some out. The top ten hold approximately 0.35% of the sample, which has about 2.4 million clones, approximately 93% seen once. Study outcomes and limitations: In this cohort, only blood was sampled, and tissue repertoires likely differ.

The study drew its donors from healthy HIV-negative adults without recent acute infections or vaccinations. In the CD4+ fraction, cells were divided into CD45RA+ naive and CD45RA-negative memory subsets. With regard to this clone: Its antigen is unknown.

The CDR3 has 15 residues. Trimming took off 6 bases at V and 6 bases at J, with 23 bases between the two ends. The germline gives CDR1 SQVTM, CDR2 ANQGSEA. The specimen sequenced was naive CD4+ T cells from PBMCs. Documented subset: CD45RA+ positively selected. This clonotype was sampled from a man aged 18-30 years in good health. Some clones in this sample may be carry-over from other donors' samples. The chain employs TRBV29-1 and TRBJ1-1; D is undetermined. Here the CDR3 DNA reads TGCAGCGTGAGCAAGCTTATTAGAGGGAAAGCTGAAGCTTTCTTT. Its protein product is CSVSKLIRGKAEAFF.